This T cell receptor beta chain emerged from a study of identifying expanded T cells in peripheral blood. Study-wide findings and caveats: Clone count variance between approximately two-week samples rose with total template count. Over two and four weeks, about 15 and 19 clones changed, versus roughly 1.1 between replicates.

Healthy donors had no documented immune events, such as infections, while sampled. Profiled with immunoSEQ multiplex PCR; TCRdb holds only in-frame clones, not every one. The top ten clones hold approximately 4% of a sample with approximately 91,000 clones, around 88% of them seen once. For this clone: Its antigen is not known.

Sequencing was done on a sample of blood. This receptor was obtained from a person between 18 and 70 years old in good health.

The CDR3 spells CASSLGTDSYEQYF. Written as DNA, the CDR3 is TGTGCCAGCAGCTTGGGGACAGATTCCTACGAGCAGTACTTC. V and J are TRBV5-5 and TRBJ2-7; weak D call: TRBD1 (6 bases). The CDR3 sequence is 14 residues long. CDR1 and CDR2 from the germline V gene are SGHKS and YYEKEE (reference sequence). V gave up 0 bases and J gave up 1 base, with 8 bases separating them.